A selection of T cell receptor beta chains follows, all from one sample in a study of shared clonotypes between healthy human individuals. The repertoire was sequenced with immunoSEQ multiplex PCR; TCRdb's copy has only in-frame clones and lacks some. The table includes around 690,000 clones, less than 95% detected once. What was sequenced was memory CD8+ T cells from PBMCs. Every receptor here comes from a man aged 18 to 30 in good health. Some clones in this sample may be carry-over from other donors' samples. The CDR3 runs from the conserved cysteine through the conserved F or W. A D gene is named only where the DNA matches it firmly. Rows give clone size only sometimes, using once, few, many, or a class for an expanded clone.

>.|TRBJ1-1|TRBV6-1|TRBD1
CASNRGPDDFF
TGTGCCAGCAACAGGGGTCCTGATGATTTCTTT
>.|TRBJ1-3|TRBV5-4|.
CASADGGNTIYF
TGTGCCAGCGCGGACGGTGGAAACACCATATATTTT
>.|TRBJ1-5|TRBV28|.
CASTALADFSNQPQHF
TGTGCCAGCACCGCTCTAGCAGATTTTAGCAATCAGCCCCAGCATTTT
>.|TRBJ1-3|TRBV9|.
CASSSERTIYF
TGTGCCAGCAGCTCTGAGCGCACCATATATTTT
>.|TRBJ2-2|TRBV11-2|TRBD1
CASSLRGQITGELFF
TGTGCCAGCAGCTTAAGGGGACAGATTACCGGGGAGCTGTTTTTT
>.|TRBJ2-1|TRBV4-1|TRBD2
CASSQAAVAGYNEQFF
TGCGCCAGCAGCCAAGCCGCGGTAGCGGGATACAATGAGCAGTTCTTC
>once|TRBJ1-5|TRBV11-2|TRBD1
CASSQGGNQPQHF
TGTGCCAGCAGCCAGGGGGGCAATCAGCCCCAGCATTTT
>.|TRBJ2-1|TRBV29-1|.
CSVEGSGIREQFF
TGCAGCGTTGAAGGCAGTGGGATTCGTGAGCAGTTCTTC
>.|TRBJ2-7|TRBV9|.
CASSVGAGYEQYF
TGTGCCAGCAGCGTAGGGGCGGGGTACGAGCAGTACTTC
>.|TRBJ2-6|TRBV19|.
CASSIYRQGLSGANVLTF
TGTGCCAGTAGTATATACCGACAGGGACTGTCTGGGGCCAACGTCCTGACTTTC
>.|TRBJ2-2|TRBV29-1|.
CSVGDSPVSGELFF
TGCAGCGTGGGGGACTCCCCAGTTTCCGGGGAGCTGTTTTTT
>.|TRBJ2-7|TRBV7-9|TRBD1
CASSLGQGGEQYF
TGTGCCAGCAGCTTGGGACAGGGTGGCGAGCAGTACTTC
>.|TRBJ2-7|TRBV9|TRBD2
CASSVVSGSYEQYF
TGTGCCAGCAGCGTAGTTAGCGGGAGTTACGAGCAGTACTTC
>.|TRBJ2-1|TRBV11-2|.
CASSLDPGGQYNEQFF
TGTGCCAGCAGCTTAGATCCCGGGGGGCAATACAATGAGCAGTTCTTC
>.|TRBJ1-2|TRBV30|.
CAWSVPPANYGYTF
TGTGCCTGGAGTGTACCTCCAGCTAACTATGGCTACACCTTC
>once|TRBJ2-7|TRBV9|TRBD2
CASSFSGSREQYF
TGTGCCAGCAGCTTTAGCGGGAGCCGCGAGCAGTACTTC
>.|TRBJ1-2|TRBV4-3|TRBD1
CASSELGQAAGYTF
TGCGCCAGCAGCGAATTAGGACAGGCTGCGGGCTACACCTTC
>.|TRBJ2-1|TRBV7-2|.
CASSSGPFSYNEQFF
TGTGCCAGCAGCTCGGGACCGTTCTCCTACAATGAGCAGTTCTTC
>once|TRBJ2-7|TRBV27|TRBD1
CASSYRTGGEQYF
TGTGCCAGCAGTTACCGGACAGGCGGCGAGCAGTACTTC
>.|TRBJ2-3|TRBV30|TRBD2
CAWSVLAGPADTQYF
TGTGCCTGGAGTGTATTAGCGGGACCGGCAGATACGCAGTATTTT
>.|TRBJ1-5|TRBV19|TRBD1
CASSPDRGNQPQHF
TGTGCCAGTAGCCCGGACAGGGGCAATCAGCCCCAGCATTTT
>.|TRBJ2-3|TRBV7-9|TRBD2
CASSLLAGGHTDTQYF
TGTGCCAGCAGCCTACTAGCGGGTGGACACACAGATACGCAGTATTTT
>.|TRBJ1-2|TRBV7-9|.
CASSPSGGAAGYTF
TGTGCCAGCAGCCCGTCGGGAGGGGCTGCCGGCTACACCTTC
>.|TRBJ1-1|TRBV5-5|.
CASSLITVDTEAFF
TGTGCCAGCAGCTTGATTACAGTAGACACTGAAGCTTTCTTT
>.|TRBJ2-7|TRBV19|.
CASSPTDLDEQYF
TGTGCCAGTAGTCCGACGGATCTAGACGAGCAGTACTTC
>.|TRBJ1-2|TRBV12-5|TRBD1
CASGFRLTDRGEGDGYTF
TGTGCTAGTGGTTTTAGGCTAACCGACAGGGGAGAAGGGGATGGCTACACCTTC
>.|TRBJ2-1|TRBV7-3|.
CASSLTPGRNEQFF
TGTGCCAGCAGCTTAACCCCAGGTCGGAATGAGCAGTTCTTC
>.|TRBJ2-1|TRBV12-5|.
CASGHRGPGDEQFF
TGTGCTAGTGGTCACCGGGGCCCCGGGGATGAGCAGTTCTTC
>.|TRBJ2-7|TRBV4-1|.
CASSQGLGNEQYF
TGCGCCAGCAGCCAAGGGTTGGGGAACGAGCAGTACTTC
>.|TRBJ2-1|TRBV27|TRBD2
CASSFGRGNEQFF
TGTGCCAGCAGTTTCGGGAGGGGCAATGAGCAGTTCTTC
>.|TRBJ1-1|TRBV28|.
CASSGFLGTEAFF
TGTGCCAGCAGCGGTTTCCTCGGGACTGAAGCTTTCTTT
>.|TRBJ2-1|TRBV4-1|.
CASRPGPAYNEQFF
TGCGCCAGCCGCCCGGGGCCGGCCTACAATGAGCAGTTCTTC
>.|TRBJ2-7|TRBV15|.
CATSGSRSSSYEQYF
TGTGCCACCAGCGGGAGTCGTTCTAGCTCCTACGAGCAGTACTTC
>.|TRBJ2-2|TRBV28|TRBD1
CASSLTGGLTGELFF
TGTGCCAGCAGTCTGACAGGGGGCCTCACCGGGGAGCTGTTTTTT
>.|TRBJ2-7|TRBV27|.
CASSLGQTPTYEQYF
TGTGCCAGCAGTTTGGGGCAGACCCCCACCTACGAGCAGTACTTC
>.|TRBJ2-7|TRBV5-1|.
CASSPTHTSSGEQYF
TGCGCCAGCAGCCCGACCCATACTAGTTCGGGCGAGCAGTACTTC